The 9 T cell receptor beta chains in this list originate from one sample, sequenced in a study of T cell responses to AZD1222 COVID-19 vaccine. TCRdb's copy holds only in-frame clones and misses some; the assay was immunoSEQ multiplex PCR. The sample carries over 100,000 clones, approximately 90% recorded once. The material was peripheral blood, obtained 28 days after the second AZD1222 dose. Receptor source: an adult who received the AZD1222 COVID-19 vaccine.

This clone was seen a single time. This chain connects TRBV7-8 to TRBJ1-3, with a possible D match to TRBD1 (5 bases). This CDR3 comprises 16 residues. Germline lookup yields CDR1 SGHVS and CDR2 FQNEAQ. V was trimmed by 3 bases and J by 4 bases, leaving 16 bases between them. The CDR3 is CASSLPPGGPGNTIYF. The DNA of the CDR3 is TGTGCCAGCAGCTTGCCACCCGGGGGTCCCGGAAACACCATATATTTT.

Remarks on this clone: The junction differs from germline at one of its ends, possibly a read error. The rearrangement uses TRBV4-2 and TRBJ2-3, with 16 bases matching TRBD2. Germline CDR1 is LGHNA and CDR2 is YNFKEQ. The CDR3 runs to 19 residues. CDR3 DNA: TGTGCCAGCAGGGACACCGGGACTAGCGGGGGGGGACACACAAATACGCAGTATTTT. Translation: CASRDTGTSGGGHTNTQYF.

This clone was seen only a few times. The chain combines TRBV6-4 with TRBJ1-2; D unclear. The CDR3 contains 14 residues. V gave up 6 bases and J gave up 3 bases, with 14 bases separating them. In germline, CDR1 is MRHNA, CDR2 SNTAGT. DNA for the CDR3: TGTGCCAGCAGACCGGACCGCCAAGACTATGGCTACACCTTC. It encodes CASRPDRQDYGYTF.

Only a few counts were recorded for this clone. This chain links TRBV5-1 with TRBJ1-6; the D is unclear. The CDR3 has 14 residues. V lost 0 bases to trimming and J lost 8 bases, with 9 bases between them. Germline CDR1 SGHRS, CDR2 YFSETQ. The CDR3 DNA sequence: TGCGCCAGCAGCTTGGGCAGGTATGATTCACCCCTCCACTTT. Translating it yields CASSLGRYDSPLHF.

The rearrangement uses TRBV10-2 and TRBJ1-5, with a tentative D call TRBD1 (5 bases). This CDR3 is 17 amino acids long. CDR1 is WSHSY, CDR2 SAAADI, per germline. V lost 3 bases to trimming and J lost 2 bases, with 17 bases between them. CDR3 in amino acids: CASSDPGGEHGNQPQHF. The CDR3 DNA follows: TGCGCCAGCAGTGACCCTGGGGGGGAACACGGCAATCAGCCCCAGCATTTT.

The chain carries TRBV4-3 and TRBJ1-2; D may be TRBD1 (6 bases). Germline assignment: CDR1 LGHNA and CDR2 YSLEER. The V end was cut by 0 bases, the J end by 4 bases, with 18 bases between. CDR3 length equals 17 residues. The CDR3 loop reads CASSQDAAGAGGYGYTF. The DNA for the CDR3 is TGCGCCAGCAGCCAAGATGCGGCAGGGGCCGGGGGCTATGGCTACACCTTC.

The rearrangement joins TRBV5-4 to TRBJ1-2, with D unresolved. Trimming shortened V by 2 bases and J by 3 bases, and 8 bases separated the two germline ends. Germline loops: CDR1 SGHNT, CDR2 YYREEE (reference sequence). The CDR3 covers 13 residues. The DNA of the CDR3 is TGTGCCAGCAGCTTCCGGGGAGACTATGGCTACACCTTC. Translation: CASSFRGDYGYTF.

CDR3: CASSQGFGAGGNNEQFF. DNA for the CDR3: TGCGCCAGCAGCCAAGGTTTCGGGGCAGGGGGGAACAATGAGCAGTTCTTC. The rearrangement uses TRBV4-1 and TRBJ2-1; tentative D call: TRBD1 (7 bases). CDR1 and CDR2 from the germline V gene are MGHRA and YSYEKL. Trimming stripped 1 base from V and 5 bases from J, with 18 bases between. The CDR3 contains 17 residues.

The CDR3 sequence: CASSSHPGLQETQYF. The CDR3 region has the DNA TGTGCCAGCAGCTCCCACCCGGGACTTCAAGAGACCCAGTACTTC. The chain joins TRBV11-2 to TRBJ2-5, with D possibly matching TRBD2 (6 bases). This CDR3 has 15 amino acids. CDR1 and CDR2 (germline): SGHAT, FQNNGV. The V gene lost 4 bases and the J gene lost 2 bases, with 14 bases spanning the gap.